These 15 T cell receptor beta chains originate from one sample sequenced in a study of shared clonotypes between healthy human individuals. Sequenced by immunoSEQ multiplex PCR; TCRdb stores in-frame clones only, minus some. The profile shows 950,000 to 1,200,000 clones, approximately 77% of them singletons. Sequenced input: memory CD4+ T cells from PBMCs. Subset: CD45RA-negative fraction. The source is a man aged 18 to 35 in good health. Some clones in this sample may be carry-over from other donors' samples.

The V call is TRBV7-2, the J call TRBJ2-7; D may be TRBD2 (6 bases). This CDR3 comprises 15 residues. Germline-derived CDR1 and CDR2 are SGHTA and FQGNSA. V lost 1 base and J lost 3, with 13 bases in between. The CDR3 is CASSLGWRGGYEQYF. The CDR3 coding sequence is TGTGCCAGCAGCTTAGGGTGGAGGGGCGGCTACGAGCAGTACTTC.

The chain is built from TRBV5-1 and TRBJ2-1; D gene unclear. Germline V CDR1 and CDR2: SGHRS, YFSETQ. This CDR3 spans 13 amino acids. With 1 base removed from V and 9 bases from J, the gap between germline ends came to 11 bases. CDR3 sequence (DNA): TGCGCCAGCAGCTTGTTGGCTGCCGTTGAGCAGTTCTTC. The encoded protein is CASSLLAAVEQFF.

This clone was recorded only once. The J gene is TRBJ1-3, the V gene TRBV5-4; D possibly corresponds to TRBD1 (5 bases). Germline V gene lookup returns CDR1 SGHNT and CDR2 YYREEE (reference sequence). V was cut by 4 bases and J by 4 bases, with 12 bases left in between. The CDR3 runs 14 residues. The CDR3 coding sequence is TGTGCCAGCAGCGGGGGTCTCCGGGGAAACACCATATATTTT. The encoded protein is CASSGGLRGNTIYF.

This clone came up a few times. The rearrangement links TRBV29-1 to TRBJ2-2; D is uncertain. V lost 4 bases to trimming and J lost 1 base, with 16 bases between them. The CDR3 is made up of 16 amino acids. The germline V gene encodes CDR1 SQVTM and CDR2 ANQGSEA. The CDR3 DNA follows: TGCAGCGTTGCGGTGGCGGCCCTGAGGAACACCGGGGAGCTGTTTTTT. It specifies CSVAVAALRNTGELFF.

In its sample, this clone was seen a few times. This sequence joins TRBV5-6 and TRBJ1-1; 12 bases align to TRBD1. With 4 bases clipped from V and 0 bases from J, the junction kept 10 bases outside the gene matches. Germline-derived CDR1 and CDR2 are SGHDT and YYEEEE. The CDR3 contains 18 residues. CDR3 protein: CASSAPPGQGALNTEAFF. The CDR3 DNA sequence: TGTGCCAGCAGCGCGCCTCCGGGACAGGGGGCACTGAACACTGAAGCTTTCTTT.

The V and J genes are TRBV7-6 and TRBJ1-5; D uncertain. The V gene lost 3 bases and the J gene lost 1 base, with 10 bases spanning the gap. The CDR3 totals 15 residues. Looked up from germline, CDR1 is SGHVS and CDR2 is FNYEAQ. The CDR3 sequence: CASSLDGTSNQPQHF. The CDR3 region has the DNA TGTGCCAGCAGCTTGGACGGAACGAGCAATCAGCCCCAGCATTTT.

This chain joins TRBV5-1 and TRBJ2-5, with 7 bases aligning to TRBD1. Trimming cost V 4 bases and J 5 bases; bases outside gene matches: 14. CDR3 length: 16 residues. Germline CDR1 SGHRS, CDR2 YFSETQ. The CDR3 here is CASSPEGAWLWETQYF. The CDR3 nucleotides are TGCGCCAGCAGCCCCGAGGGGGCCTGGCTGTGGGAGACCCAGTACTTC.

In its sample, this clone was seen a few times. The CDR3 loop reads CASSSPREMNYGYTF. The CDR3 region has the DNA TGTGCCAGCAGCTCCCCTCGGGAGATGAACTATGGCTACACCTTC. J is TRBJ1-2 and V is TRBV11-2; D is unresolved. Germline values: CDR1 SGHAT, CDR2 FQNNGV. V was trimmed by 4 bases and J by 2 bases, leaving 14 bases between them. This CDR3 has 15 amino acids.

J is TRBJ2-3 and V is TRBV28; 10 nucleotides line up with TRBD2. V lost 4 bases to trimming and J lost 4 bases; unmatched junction nucleotides: 5. CDR3 length: 15 residues. Germline loops: CDR1 MDHEN, CDR2 SYDVKM. In DNA, the CDR3 is TGTGCCAGCAGTTACAGCGGGAGGGGTTCAGATACGCAGTATTTT. This encodes CASSYSGRGSDTQYF. The full variable domain, its missing parts supplied by reference TRBV28 and TRBJ2-3, is DVKVTQSSRYLVKRTGEKVFLECVQDMDHENMFWYRQDPGLGLRLIYFSYDVKMKEKGDIPEGYSVSREKKERFSLILESASTNQTSMYLCASSYSGRGSDTQYFGPGTRLTVL.

The J gene is TRBJ2-1, the V gene TRBV27; D tentatively reads TRBD1 or TRBD2 (6 bases each). V gave up 6 bases and J gave up 2 bases, with 14 bases separating them. The CDR3 totals 15 residues. Germline lookup yields CDR1 MNHEY and CDR2 SMNVEV (reference sequence). CDR3 sequence (DNA): TGTGCCAGCAGCCTCCGAGGGGGGCCCTACAATGAGCAGTTCTTC. As protein: CASSLRGGPYNEQFF.

Concerning this clone itself: Just one base apart from a much larger clone, this may be a read error. The CDR3 here is CASNPRGAEPQHF. The CDR3, as DNA: TGTGCCAGCAACCCGCGGGGCGCGGAGCCCCAGCATTTT. The gene calls are TRBV7-9 and TRBJ1-5; tentative D call: TRBD1 (5 bases). The V end was cut by 7 bases, the J end by 8 bases, with 15 bases between. The CDR3 is made up of 13 amino acids. Germline CDR1 is SEHNR and CDR2 is FQNEAQ (reference sequence).

The CDR3 region has the DNA TGTGCCAGCTCACCAGGGACTAGCCGGAATGAGCAGTTCTTC. The encoded protein is CASSPGTSRNEQFF. The chain is built from TRBV18 and TRBJ2-1; TRBD2 matches at 9 bases. The CDR3 consists of 14 residues. Germline assignment: CDR1 KGHSH and CDR2 LQKENI. The V segment lost 2 bases and the J segment 7 bases; nucleotides outside the gene matches: 3.

The chain joins TRBV7-6 to TRBJ1-5; D gene unclear. The CDR3 has 13 residues. Per germline, CDR1 SGHVS and CDR2 FNYEAQ. The V and J ends lost 5 bases and 4 bases respectively, with 9 bases between them. The CDR3 DNA sequence: TGTGCCAGCAGCCTAGGACGGAATCAGCCCCAGCATTTT. It specifies CASSLGRNQPQHF.

This chain joins TRBV5-8 and TRBJ2-3, with D hard to call. V was trimmed by 4 bases and J by 10 bases, leaving 16 bases between them. The CDR3 totals 13 residues. CDR1 and CDR2 (germline): SGHTS, YDEGEE. CDR3 coding DNA: TGTGCCAGCAGCAAAGACCTAGAAAATCCGCAGTATTTT. It encodes CASSKDLENPQYF. The whole variable domain, remainder taken from reference TRBV5-8 and TRBJ2-3, is EAGVTQSPTHLIKTRGQQATLRCSPISGHTSVYWYQQALGLGLQFLLWYDEGEERNRGNFPPRFSGRQFPNYSSELNVNALELEDSALYLCASSKDLENPQYFGPGTRLTVL.

Concerning this clone: This may be a read error: a much more frequent sequence differs by one nucleotide. Other DNA sequences in this sample translate to the same CDR3. The genes are TRBV11-2 and TRBJ2-1; 12 bases align to TRBD2. CDR1 SGHAT and CDR2 FQNNGV come from the germline V gene. Losses at the gene ends were 3 bases for V and 7 bases for J; bases not matched to a gene: 1. The CDR3 runs 14 residues. The CDR3 spells CASSLGLAGNEQFF. CDR3 coding DNA: TGTGCCAGCAGCTTGGGACTAGCGGGTAATGAGCAGTTCTTC.